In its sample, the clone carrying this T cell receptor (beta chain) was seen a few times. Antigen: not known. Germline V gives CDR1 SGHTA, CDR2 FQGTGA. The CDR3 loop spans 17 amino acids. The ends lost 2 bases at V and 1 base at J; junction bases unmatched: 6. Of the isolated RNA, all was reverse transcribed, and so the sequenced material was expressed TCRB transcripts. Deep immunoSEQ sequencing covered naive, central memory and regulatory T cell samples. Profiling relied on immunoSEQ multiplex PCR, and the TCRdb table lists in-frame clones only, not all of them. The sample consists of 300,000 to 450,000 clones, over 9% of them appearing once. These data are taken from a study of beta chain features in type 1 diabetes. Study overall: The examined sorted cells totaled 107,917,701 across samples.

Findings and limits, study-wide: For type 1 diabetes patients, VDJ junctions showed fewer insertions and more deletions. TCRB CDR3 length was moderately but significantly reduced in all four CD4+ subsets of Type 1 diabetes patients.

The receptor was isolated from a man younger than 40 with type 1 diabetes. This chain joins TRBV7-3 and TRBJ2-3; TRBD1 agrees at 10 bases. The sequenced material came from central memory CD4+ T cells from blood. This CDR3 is CASSLEGTGARTDTQYF. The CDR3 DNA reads TGTGCCAGCAGCTTAGAAGGGACAGGGGCCCGCACAGATACGCAGTATTTT.